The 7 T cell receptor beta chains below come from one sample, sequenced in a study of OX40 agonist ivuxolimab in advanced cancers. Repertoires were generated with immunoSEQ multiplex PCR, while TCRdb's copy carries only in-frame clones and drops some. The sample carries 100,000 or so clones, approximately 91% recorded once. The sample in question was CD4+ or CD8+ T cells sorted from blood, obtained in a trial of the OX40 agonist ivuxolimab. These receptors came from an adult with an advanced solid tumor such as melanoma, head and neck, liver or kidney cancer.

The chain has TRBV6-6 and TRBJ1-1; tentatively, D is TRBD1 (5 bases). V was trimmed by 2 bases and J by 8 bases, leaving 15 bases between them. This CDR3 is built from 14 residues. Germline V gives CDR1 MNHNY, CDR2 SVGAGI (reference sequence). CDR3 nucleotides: TGTGCCAGCAGTTACAATGGCAGGTCAGGGGAAGCTTTCTTT. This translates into CASSYNGRSGEAFF.

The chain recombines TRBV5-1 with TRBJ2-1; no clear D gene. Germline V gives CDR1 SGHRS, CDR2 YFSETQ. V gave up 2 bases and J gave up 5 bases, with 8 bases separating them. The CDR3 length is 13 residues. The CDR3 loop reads CASSFGVDNEQFF. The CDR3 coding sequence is TGCGCCAGCAGCTTTGGTGTCGACAATGAGCAGTTCTTC.

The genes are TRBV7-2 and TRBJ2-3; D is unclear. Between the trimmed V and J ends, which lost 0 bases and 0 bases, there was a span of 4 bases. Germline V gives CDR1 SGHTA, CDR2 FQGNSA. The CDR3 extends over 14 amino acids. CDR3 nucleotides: TGTGCCAGCAGCTTAGCTTGGAGCACAGATACGCAGTATTTT. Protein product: CASSLAWSTDTQYF.

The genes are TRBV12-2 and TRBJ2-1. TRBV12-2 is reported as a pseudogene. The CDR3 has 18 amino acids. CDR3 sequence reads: CASRGPATLLPTYNEQFF. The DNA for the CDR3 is TGTGCAAGTCGAGGCCCGGCCACGCTTTTACCAACCTACAATGAGCAGTTCTTC.

The chain's CDR3 is CASSYGTGMAQPQHF. In DNA form, the CDR3 reads TGTGCCAGCAGTTACGGGACAGGGATGGCTCAGCCCCAGCATTTT. The chain links TRBV6-8 to TRBJ1-5; TRBD1 agrees at 9 bases. CDR3 length equals 15 residues. Trimming cost V 2 bases and J 6 bases; bases outside gene matches: 5. Germline V gene lookup returns CDR1 MNHGY and CDR2 SAAAGT.

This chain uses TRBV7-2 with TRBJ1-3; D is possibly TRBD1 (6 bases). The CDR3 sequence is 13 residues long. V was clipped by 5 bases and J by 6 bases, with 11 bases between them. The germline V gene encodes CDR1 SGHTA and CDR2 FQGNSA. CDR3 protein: CASSAGQPNTIYF. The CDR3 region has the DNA TGTGCCAGCAGCGCAGGACAGCCAAACACCATATATTTT.

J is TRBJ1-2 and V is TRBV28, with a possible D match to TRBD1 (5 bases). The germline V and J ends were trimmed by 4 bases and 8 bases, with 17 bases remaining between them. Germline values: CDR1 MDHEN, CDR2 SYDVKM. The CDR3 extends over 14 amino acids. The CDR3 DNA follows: TGTGCCAGCAGTTGGGGGAGGGAACCGCGAGGCTACACCTTC. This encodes CASSWGREPRGYTF.